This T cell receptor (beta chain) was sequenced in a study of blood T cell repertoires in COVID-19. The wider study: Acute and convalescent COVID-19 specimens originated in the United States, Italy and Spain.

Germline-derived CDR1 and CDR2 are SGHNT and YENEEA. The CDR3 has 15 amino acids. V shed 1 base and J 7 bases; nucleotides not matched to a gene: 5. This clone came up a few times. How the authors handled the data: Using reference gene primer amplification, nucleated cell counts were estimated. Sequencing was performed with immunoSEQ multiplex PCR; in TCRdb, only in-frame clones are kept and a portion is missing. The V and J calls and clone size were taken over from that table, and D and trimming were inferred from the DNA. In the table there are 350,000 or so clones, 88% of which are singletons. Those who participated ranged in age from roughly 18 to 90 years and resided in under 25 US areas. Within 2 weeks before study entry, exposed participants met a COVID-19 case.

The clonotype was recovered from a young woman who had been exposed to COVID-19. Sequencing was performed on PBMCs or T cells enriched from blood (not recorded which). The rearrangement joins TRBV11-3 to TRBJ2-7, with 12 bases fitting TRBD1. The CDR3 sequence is CASSLVGTGGWEQYF. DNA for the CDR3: TGTGCCAGCAGCTTAGTGGGGACAGGGGGCTGGGAGCAGTACTTC.